The 19 T cell receptor beta chains reported below all come from one sample, sequenced in a study of cytomegalovirus exposure and HLA in healthy donors (dated by TCRdb to 2016 to 2017). Receptors were amplified or captured by the immunoSEQ multiplex PCR assay. For the multiplex PCR, a mixture combining 60 forward primers for TCR Vbeta segments and 13 reverse primers for TCR Jbeta segments was used. The table was pulled from immuneACCESS by TCRdb, which kept in-frame rearrangements only. Such tables lose some clones; where checked, under half of the loss comes from unresolved V genes, and the rest has no known cause. Across this sample there are 100,000 to 150,000 clones, with roughly 80% seen only once. Together, the top ten hold around 3.6% of the sample. Material: PBMCs. The receptors stem from a man aged 30 to 39 in good health and CMV-seronegative.

This clone was seen a single time. This CDR3 is CASSYARQGGGGYTF. The CDR3 bases are TGTGCCAGCAGTTACGCGCGACAGGGGGGGGGTGGCTACACCTTC. This chain joins TRBV6-5 and TRBJ1-2, with TRBD1 matching 9 bases. In germline, CDR1 is MNHEY, CDR2 SVGAGI. The CDR3 is 15 amino acids. Trimming removed 2 bases from V and 7 bases from J; junction bases left unmatched: 8.

In this sample, this clone turned up a few times. The chain uses TRBV28 and TRBJ1-3, with D unresolved. Germline V gene data show CDR1 as MDHEN and CDR2 as SYDVKM. This CDR3 is built from 15 residues. The ends were cut back, 7 bases at V and 0 bases at J, with 13 bases in the middle. CDR3 sequence: CASIPSGNSGNTIYF. In DNA form, the CDR3 reads TGTGCCAGCATTCCGTCCGGGAACTCTGGAAACACCATATATTTT.

V is TRBV5-6 and J is TRBJ2-1; D is perhaps TRBD2 (5 bases). V gave up 0 bases and J gave up 0 bases, with 16 bases separating them. The germline V gene encodes CDR1 SGHDT and CDR2 YYEEEE. The CDR3 runs 18 residues. As DNA, the CDR3 is TGTGCCAGCAGCTTGGAGGGAGCCTGGGAGTTCTCCTACAATGAGCAGTTCTTC. It codes for CASSLEGAWEFSYNEQFF.

This clone showed up just a few times. As DNA, the CDR3 is TGTGCCAGCTCACCACTAAATACTGGCAATCAGCCCCAGCATTTT. It yields the protein CASSPLNTGNQPQHF. This chain links TRBV18 with TRBJ1-5, with D unresolved. The V and J ends lost 1 base and 2 bases respectively, with 9 bases between them. The germline gives CDR1 KGHSH, CDR2 LQKENI. CDR3 length: 15 residues.

This clone was seen a single time. This chain uses TRBV19 with TRBJ2-1, with TRBD1 as a possible D gene (6 bases). V was cut by 5 bases and J by 7 bases, with 18 bases left in between. Germline V gives CDR1 LNHDA, CDR2 SQIVND (reference sequence). The CDR3 spans 15 residues. This chain's CDR3 is CASSSTTTGSNEQFF. CDR3 DNA: TGTGCCAGTAGTTCCACGACCACAGGGTCGAATGAGCAGTTCTTC. Full variable domain (outside the CDR3, taken from reference TRBV19 and TRBJ2-1): DGGITQSPKYLFRKEGQNVTLSCEQNLNHDAMYWYRQDPGQGLRLIYYSQIVNDFQKGDIAEGYSVSREKKESFPLTVTSAQKNPTAFYLCASSSTTTGSNEQFFGPGTRLTVL.

The chain has TRBV5-1 and TRBJ2-7; D gene uncertain. V dropped 0 bases and J dropped 0 bases, with 13 bases sitting between them. Germline CDR1 SGHRS, CDR2 YFSETQ. The CDR3 is 16 residues long. The CDR3 protein is CASSLGGQASSYEQYF. The CDR3 DNA reads as TGCGCCAGCAGCTTGGGTGGGCAGGCGAGCTCCTACGAGCAGTACTTC.

The chain links TRBV29-1 to TRBJ2-7; 11 bases are a match to TRBD1. The ends lost 5 bases at V and 3 bases at J; junction bases unmatched: 3. CDR1 and CDR2 (germline): SQVTM, ANQGSEA. The CDR3 has 13 amino acids. CDR3 in DNA: TGCAGCGTTCGGACAGGGGGCGGCTACGAGCAGTACTTC. It is translated as CSVRTGGGYEQYF.

The chain employs TRBV6-6 and TRBJ1-1; D unresolved. This CDR3 has 13 amino acids. Between the trimmed V and J ends, which lost 4 bases and 1 base, there was a span of 7 bases. The germline gives CDR1 MNHNY, CDR2 SVGAGI (reference sequence). For the CDR3, the DNA is TGTGCCAGCAGTTTATTATGGAACACTGAAGCTTTCTTT. Protein sequence: CASSLLWNTEAFF.

The chain links TRBV9 to TRBJ2-2; D may be TRBD2 (6 bases). CDR3 length: 15 amino acids. With 4 bases removed from V and 3 bases from J, the gap between germline ends came to 13 bases. Looked up from germline, CDR1 is SGDLS and CDR2 is YYNGEE. The CDR3 sequence: CASSKGDSYTGELFF. The CDR3 bases are TGTGCCAGCAGCAAAGGGGACTCCTACACCGGGGAGCTGTTTTTT.

The chain recombines TRBV6-1 with TRBJ1-1; 8 nucleotides match TRBD1. From germline, CDR1 is MNHNS and CDR2 SASEGT. The length of the CDR3 is 15 residues. V trimming: 1 base; J trimming: 4 bases; junction bases outside the gene matches: 5. CDR3 region: CASSEGTGRATEAFF. The CDR3 coding sequence is TGTGCCAGCAGTGAAGGGACAGGGCGGGCCACTGAAGCTTTCTTT.

This clone was recorded once. The gene calls are TRBV30 and TRBJ2-3; TRBD2 is a possible D gene (5 bases). The CDR3 runs to 15 residues. The V gene lost 0 bases and the J gene lost 3 bases, with 13 bases spanning the gap. Looked up from germline, CDR1 is GTSNPN and CDR2 is SVGIG (reference sequence). The CDR3 coding sequence is TGTGCCTGGAGTGTACGAGGGATGGGGACAGATACGCAGTATTTT. It encodes CAWSVRGMGTDTQYF.

The chain employs TRBV18 and TRBJ1-2; perhaps TRBD1 as D (6 bases). V shed 3 bases and J shed 8 bases, with 16 bases lying between them. The germline gives CDR1 KGHSH, CDR2 LQKENI. CDR3 length equals 14 residues. This CDR3 is CASSPDSTSYGYTF. CDR3 nucleotides: TGTGCCAGCTCACCGGACAGTACTTCTTACGGCTACACCTTC.

The chain joins TRBV15 to TRBJ1-2; TRBD1 matches 9 bases. Germline V CDR1 and CDR2: LNHNV, YYDKDF (reference sequence). Trimming removed 2 bases from V and 5 bases from J; junction bases left unmatched: 9. The CDR3 is 16 residues long. The DNA for the CDR3 is TGTGCCACCAGCAGAAACACAGGGGGCGCCGGGTATGGCTACACCTTC. This encodes CATSRNTGGAGYGYTF.

J is TRBJ2-5 and V is TRBV4-1; 10 positions match TRBD2. Near its end, the DNA agrees better with TRBJ2-7, so the J call may be wrong. The length of the CDR3 is 15 residues. Germline CDR1 MGHRA, CDR2 YSYEKL. The CDR3 reads CASSQGLASSYEQYF. In DNA, the CDR3 is TGCGCCAGCAGCCAGGGACTAGCGTCCTCCTACGAGCAGTACTTC.

This clone was seen a single time. The chain carries TRBV27 and TRBJ1-1; 7 positions match TRBD1. This CDR3 has 14 residues. Germline CDR1 and CDR2: MNHEY and SMNVEV (reference sequence). V lost 5 bases, J lost 0 bases, and 3 bases stayed unmatched. CDR3 sequence reads: CASSPDRMNTEAFF. The CDR3 DNA reads as TGTGCCAGCAGTCCGGACAGGATGAACACTGAAGCTTTCTTT.

The chain links TRBV28 to TRBJ1-5, with TRBD1 matching over 7 bases. Germline V CDR1 and CDR2: MDHEN, SYDVKM. The junction had 4 bases not matched to a gene; V was cut back by 2 bases and J by 0 bases. This CDR3 contains 16 residues. This chain's CDR3 is CASSLGTVNSNQPQHF. DNA of the CDR3: TGTGCCAGCAGTTTAGGGACAGTAAATAGCAATCAGCCCCAGCATTTT.

This clone was observed a single time. The chain joins TRBV9 to TRBJ1-6; no definite D call. The CDR3 consists of 19 residues. V lost 2 bases to trimming and J lost 0 bases, with 18 bases between them. CDR1 SGDLS and CDR2 YYNGEE come from the germline V gene. Here the CDR3 DNA reads TGTGCCAGCAGCGTCGGTTTGTTCATCCGGAGCTCCTATAATTCACCCCTCCACTTT. Its translation is CASSVGLFIRSSYNSPLHF.

This chain uses TRBV5-5 with TRBJ1-5, with a possible D match to TRBD1 (6 bases). Trimming cost V 4 bases and J 3 bases, with 11 bases left between them. Germline CDR1 and CDR2: SGHKS and YYEKEE (reference sequence). The CDR3 has 14 residues. CDR3 residues: CASSQTGVNQPQHF. The CDR3 nucleotides are TGTGCCAGCAGCCAGACAGGCGTCAATCAGCCCCAGCATTTT.

This clone showed up just a few times. This chain joins TRBV29-1 and TRBJ1-2; D not resolved. CDR1 and CDR2 from the germline V gene are SQVTM and ANQGSEA. This CDR3 has 12 residues. Between the trimmed V and J ends, which lost 4 bases and 5 bases, there was a span of 11 bases. CDR3 in amino acids: CSVAAGIYGYTF. CDR3 sequence (DNA): TGCAGCGTTGCCGCAGGAATTTATGGCTACACCTTC. The full variable domain, its missing parts supplied by reference TRBV29-1 and TRBJ1-2, is SAVISQKPSRDICQRGTSLTIQCQVDSQVTMMFWYRQQPGQSLTLIATANQGSEATYESGFVIDKFPISRPNLTFSTLTVSNMSPEDSSIYLCSVAAGIYGYTFGSGTRLTVV.